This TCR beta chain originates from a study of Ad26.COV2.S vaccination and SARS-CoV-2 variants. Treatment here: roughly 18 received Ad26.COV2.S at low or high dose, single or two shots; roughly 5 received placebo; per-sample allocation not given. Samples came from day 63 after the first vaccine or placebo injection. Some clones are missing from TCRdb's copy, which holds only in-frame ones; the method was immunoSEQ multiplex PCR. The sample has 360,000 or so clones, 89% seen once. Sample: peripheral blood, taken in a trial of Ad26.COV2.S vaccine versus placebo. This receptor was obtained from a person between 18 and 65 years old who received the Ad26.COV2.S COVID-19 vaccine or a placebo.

The CDR3 DNA reads as TGTGCCAGCAGTGCGATCGGCCCCATCCCTCAGTACTTC. This translates into CASSAIGPIPQYF. This chain joins TRBV28 and TRBJ2-7; D is unclear. V was clipped by 5 bases and J by 10 bases, with 18 bases between them. Germline lookup yields CDR1 MDHEN and CDR2 SYDVKM. CDR3 length equals 13 residues.